This is a list of T cell receptor beta chains from one sample in a study of early T cells in non-severe SARS-CoV-2 infection. One entry per CDR3 protein, called by TCRdb with MiXCR from the 5' RACE reads. The sample lists about 50,000 distinct CDR3 sequences; about a tenth were seen once. The sample was whole blood, taken at baseline. These receptors were taken from an adult who was a healthcare worker with PCR-confirmed SARS-CoV-2 infection or an uninfected control (not recorded which). Each CDR3 is given with its conserved first and last residue. The D gene is left open where the match is weak. Size tells how often a clone was seen (once, few, many) or the class of an expanded clone, and some rows leave it out.

j_call clone_size v_call d_call cdr3_length cdr3_nt cdr3_aa
TRBJ1-1 few TRBV5-6 NA 13 TGTGCCAGTCGGGACCGACCGAACACTGAAGCTTTCTTT CASRDRPNTEAFF
TRBJ2-7 many TRBV7-8 NA 13 TGTGCCAGCAGCTCAACAGGGTTTTACGAGCAGTACTTC CASSSTGFYEQYF
TRBJ1-2 NA TRBV12-3/TRBV12-4 TRBD1 16 TGTGCCAGCAGTTTCCTGACAGGGGGCTCCAACTATGGCTACACCTTC CASSFLTGGSNYGYTF
TRBJ2-1 NA TRBV28 TRBD2 17 TGTGCCAGCAGTACCACCCAGGGCGGGGGGAGATACAATGAGCAGTTCTTC CASSTTQGGGRYNEQFF
TRBJ2-5 few TRBV21-1 NA 15 TGTGCCAGCAGCAAAGGAAGACAGGGGGAAGAGACCCAGTACTTC CASSKGRQGEETQYF
TRBJ2-1 NA TRBV20-1 TRBD1 14 TGCAGCTTCCTGGGGACAGGAAATTACAATGAGCAGTTCTTC CSFLGTGNYNEQFF
TRBJ2-7 NA TRBV28 NA 12 TGTGCCAGCTCCAGGGGATTCTACGAGCAGTACTTC CASSRGFYEQYF
TRBJ2-5 NA TRBV4-3 TRBD2 20 TGCGCCAGCAGCCAAGCCCCGGTCGCTAGCGGGGTAGTTTATCAAGAGACCCAGTACTTC CASSQAPVASGVVYQETQYF
TRBJ1-6 NA TRBV7-8 NA 12 TGTGCCAGCAGCTTAATCAATTCACCCCTCCACTTT CASSLINSPLHF
TRBJ2-5 many TRBV11-2 NA 14 TGTGCCAGCAGCTTACTCCCAGTCCAAGAGACCCAGTACTTC CASSLLPVQETQYF